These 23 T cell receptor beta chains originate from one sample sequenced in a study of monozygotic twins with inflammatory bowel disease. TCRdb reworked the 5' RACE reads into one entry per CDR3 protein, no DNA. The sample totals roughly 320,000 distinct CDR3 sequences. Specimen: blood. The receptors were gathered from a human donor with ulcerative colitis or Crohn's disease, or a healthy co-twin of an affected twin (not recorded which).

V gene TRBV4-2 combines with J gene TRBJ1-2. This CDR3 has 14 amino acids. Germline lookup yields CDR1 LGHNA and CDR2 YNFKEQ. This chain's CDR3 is CASSQMTANYGYTF.

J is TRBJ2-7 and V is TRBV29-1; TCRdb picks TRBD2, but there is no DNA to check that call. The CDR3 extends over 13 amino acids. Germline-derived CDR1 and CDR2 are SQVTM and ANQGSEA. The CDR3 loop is CSAERRQGGEQYF.

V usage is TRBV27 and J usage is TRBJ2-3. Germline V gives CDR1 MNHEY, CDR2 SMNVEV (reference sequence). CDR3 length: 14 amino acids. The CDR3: CATRQRTYTDTQYF.

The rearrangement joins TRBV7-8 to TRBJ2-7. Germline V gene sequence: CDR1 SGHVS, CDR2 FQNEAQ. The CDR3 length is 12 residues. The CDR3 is CASSERAYEQYF. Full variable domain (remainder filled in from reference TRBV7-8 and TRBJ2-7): GAGVSQSPRYKVAKRGQDVALRCDPISGHVSLFWYQQALGQGPEFLTYFQNEAQLDKSGLPSDRFFAERPEGSVSTLKIQRTQQEDSAVYLCASSERAYEQYFGPGTRLTVT.

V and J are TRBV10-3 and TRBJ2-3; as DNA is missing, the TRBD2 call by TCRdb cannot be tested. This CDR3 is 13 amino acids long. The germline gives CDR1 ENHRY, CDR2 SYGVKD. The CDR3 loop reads CAIRGLVTDTQYF.

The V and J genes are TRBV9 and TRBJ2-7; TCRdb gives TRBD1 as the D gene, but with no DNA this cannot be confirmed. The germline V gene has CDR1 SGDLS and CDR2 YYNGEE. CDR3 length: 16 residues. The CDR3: CASSASGTGGIGEQYF.

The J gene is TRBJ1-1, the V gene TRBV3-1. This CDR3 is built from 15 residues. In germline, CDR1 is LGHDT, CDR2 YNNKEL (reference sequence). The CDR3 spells CASSQKGLPRRVAFF.

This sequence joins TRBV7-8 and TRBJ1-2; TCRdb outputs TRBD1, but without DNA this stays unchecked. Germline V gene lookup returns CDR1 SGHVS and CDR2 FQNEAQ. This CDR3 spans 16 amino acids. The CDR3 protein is CASSLGQGARDYGYTF.

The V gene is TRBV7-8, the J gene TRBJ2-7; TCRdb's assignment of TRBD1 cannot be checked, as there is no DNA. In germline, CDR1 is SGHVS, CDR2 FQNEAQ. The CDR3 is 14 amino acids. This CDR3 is CASLTGEVPDEQYF.

The chain's CDR3 is CASSLMTPDSGGYTF. The J gene is TRBJ1-2, the V gene TRBV18; TCRdb indicates TRBD1, and absent DNA this call remains unverified. There are 15 residues in the CDR3. The germline gives CDR1 KGHSH, CDR2 LQKENI.

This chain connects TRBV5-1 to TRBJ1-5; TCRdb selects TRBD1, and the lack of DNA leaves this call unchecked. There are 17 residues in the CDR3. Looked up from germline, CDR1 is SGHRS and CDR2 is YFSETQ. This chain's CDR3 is CASSPLLGESSNQPQHF.

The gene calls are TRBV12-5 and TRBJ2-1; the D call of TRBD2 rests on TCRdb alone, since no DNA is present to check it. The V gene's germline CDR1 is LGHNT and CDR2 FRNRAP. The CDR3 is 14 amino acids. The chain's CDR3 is CASAQEGPNNEQFF.

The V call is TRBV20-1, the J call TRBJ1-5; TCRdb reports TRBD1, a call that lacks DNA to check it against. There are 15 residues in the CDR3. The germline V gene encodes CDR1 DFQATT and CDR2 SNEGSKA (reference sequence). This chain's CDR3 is CSGQNTGMGNQPQHF.

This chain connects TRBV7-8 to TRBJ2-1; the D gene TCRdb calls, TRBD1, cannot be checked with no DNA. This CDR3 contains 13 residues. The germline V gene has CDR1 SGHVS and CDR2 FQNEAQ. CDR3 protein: CASSLDSRNEQFF.

The CDR3 region is CASRHTGNTGELFF. The rearrangement links TRBV6-2 or TRBV6-3 to TRBJ2-2; the D gene TCRdb calls, TRBD1, cannot be checked with no DNA. Germline V lookup: CDR1 MNHEY, CDR2 SVGEGT. CDR3 length: 14 residues.

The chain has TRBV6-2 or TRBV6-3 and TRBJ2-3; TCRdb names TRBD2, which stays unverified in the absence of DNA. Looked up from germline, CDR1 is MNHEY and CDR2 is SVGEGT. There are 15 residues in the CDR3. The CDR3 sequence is CASMHFAGGKDTQYF.

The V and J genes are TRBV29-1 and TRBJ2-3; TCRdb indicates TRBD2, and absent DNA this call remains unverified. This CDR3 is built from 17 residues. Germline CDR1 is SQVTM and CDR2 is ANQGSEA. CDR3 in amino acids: CSAVGGSGGTRSVTQYF.

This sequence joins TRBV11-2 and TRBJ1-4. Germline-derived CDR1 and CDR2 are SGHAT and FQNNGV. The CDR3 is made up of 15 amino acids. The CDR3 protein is CASSLLRSTNEKLFF.

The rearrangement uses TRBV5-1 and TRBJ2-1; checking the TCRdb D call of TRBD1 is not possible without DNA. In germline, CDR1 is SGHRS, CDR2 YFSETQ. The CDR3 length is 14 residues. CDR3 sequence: CASMGQLASNEQFF.

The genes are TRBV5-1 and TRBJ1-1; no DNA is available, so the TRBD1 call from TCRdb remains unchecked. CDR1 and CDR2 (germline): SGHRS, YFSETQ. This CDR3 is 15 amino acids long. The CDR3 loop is CASRYTGTMNTEAFF.

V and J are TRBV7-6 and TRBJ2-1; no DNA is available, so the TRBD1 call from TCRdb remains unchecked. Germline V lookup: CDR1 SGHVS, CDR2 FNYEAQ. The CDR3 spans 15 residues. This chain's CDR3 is CASSDGTGLYNEQFF. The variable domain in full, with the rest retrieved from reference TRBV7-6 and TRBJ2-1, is GAGVSQSPRYKVTKRGQDVALRCDPISGHVSLYWYRQALGQGPEFLTYFNYEAQQDKSGLPNDRFSAERPEGSISTLTIQRTEQRDSAMYRCASSDGTGLYNEQFFGPGTRLTVL.

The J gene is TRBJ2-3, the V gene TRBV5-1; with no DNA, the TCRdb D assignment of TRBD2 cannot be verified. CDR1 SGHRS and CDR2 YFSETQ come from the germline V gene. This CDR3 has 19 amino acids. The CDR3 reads CASSSPTSGATSWADTQYF.

CDR3 sequence reads: CASSINSGSREKLFF. V and J are TRBV7-2 and TRBJ1-4; TCRdb lists TRBD1, though no DNA is available to test this call. The CDR3 has 15 amino acids. Germline assignment: CDR1 SGHTA and CDR2 FQGNSA. Filled out from reference TRBV7-2 and TRBJ1-4, the complete variable domain reads GAGVSQSPSNKVTEKGKDVELRCDPISGHTALYWYRQSLGQGLEFLIYFQGNSAPDKSGLPSDRFSAERTGGSVSTLTIQRTQQEDSAVYLCASSINSGSREKLFFGSGTQLSVL.